This entry describes one T cell receptor (beta chain). Its antigen has not been determined. Within one base of it there is no much larger clone, and no base qualities were kept. TCR beta CDR3 regions were amplified from genomic DNA with the immunoSEQ v3 hsTCRB kit using bias-controlled multiplex PCR. TCR libraries were sequenced on an Illumina NextSeq 500 to 1.5 million to 2.5 million read pairs for survey level or roughly 4.5-6.5 million for deep level. On the study's bioinformatics: V, D and J genes were assigned, non-productive sequences were removed, and clonality was reported by immunoSEQ Analyzer software. Repertoires of infused TIL and blood were compared using productive Simpson clonality and the Morisita overlap index of productive TRB rearrangements. For each clone in blood, the absolute clonotype count was estimated by multiplying the lymphocyte count by the CD3+ fraction and by the clone's productive frequency. Entries here come from immuneACCESS through TCRdb and include only in-frame sequences with V and J called. Some clones fail to appear in such tables; in the studies checked, an unresolved V gene covers under half of the shortfall, and the cause of the remainder is unknown. V and J calls and clone size are those listed in that table; D and trimming were worked out from the DNA. The sample table holds about 21,000 clones, of which around 71% were seen once. The ten largest clones take up 1.5% to 2% of the sample.

According to the germline V gene, CDR1 reads MDHEN and CDR2 reads SYDVKM. CDR3 length: 17 amino acids, cysteine to phenylalanine. The kept DNA is CDR3 alone, 51 bases in frame from the first base. Trimming accounts for 3 bases at V and 6 bases at J, while the number of junction bases matched to no gene is 9. The data stem from a study of TIL therapy for anti-PD-1-resistant metastatic lung cancer (dated by TCRdb to the early 2020s). About the investigation overall: Tumors were collected before any PD-1/PD-L1 blockade, after which patients were given nivolumab, and patients who progressed were given lymphodepletion, an infusion of expanded TIL and IL-2. Enrolled patients had a median age of around 49 years (range roughly 38-80) and a median tumor PD-L1 proportion score of approximately 6.2%. Most of the cohort had lung adenocarcinoma, including a few EGFR-mutant tumors and two ALK-rearranged tumors, and half of the patients were either current or former smokers. Across the cohort, whole-exome sequencing showed a median non-synonymous tumor mutation burden of roughly 1.5 mutations per megabase. T cell receptor beta sequencing of tumor and peripheral blood was used to follow clonotypes across the tumor, the expanded TIL product and serial blood samples. The paper as a whole reports these results and caveats: The study protocol defined all tumor marker inferences as exploratory. Infused TIL clonotypes partially replaced the baseline peripheral repertoire then decayed over months, with no apparent association between persistence and response. The cohort was highly selected, with more treatment-naive, never-smoker and oncogene-addicted patients than typical, limiting generalizability.

The time point tag for this specimen amounts to: pre-treatment sample, taken before nivolumab and TIL therapy. A phase I trial run at two centers enrolled adults with stage 4 NSCLC between 2017 and January 2020. Samples were obtained from a single-arm, open-label phase I trial in which tumor-infiltrating lymphocyte therapy with nivolumab was evaluated in advanced non-small cell lung cancer. Blood mononuclear cells were isolated from EDTA tubes by Ficoll gradient and were snap-frozen as pellets, and DNA was extracted with a Qiagen mini-prep kit. The clonotype comes from a person aged 25 to 85 with non-small cell lung cancer. The input for sequencing was blood, taken at baseline. The sequence is built from TRBV28 and TRBJ2-1; 12 junctional bases match TRBD1. The CDR3 sequence is CASSFYQGQGAGNEQFF. The DNA is TGTGCCAGCAGTTTTTATCAGGGACAGGGGGCAGGCAATGAGCAGTTCTTC.